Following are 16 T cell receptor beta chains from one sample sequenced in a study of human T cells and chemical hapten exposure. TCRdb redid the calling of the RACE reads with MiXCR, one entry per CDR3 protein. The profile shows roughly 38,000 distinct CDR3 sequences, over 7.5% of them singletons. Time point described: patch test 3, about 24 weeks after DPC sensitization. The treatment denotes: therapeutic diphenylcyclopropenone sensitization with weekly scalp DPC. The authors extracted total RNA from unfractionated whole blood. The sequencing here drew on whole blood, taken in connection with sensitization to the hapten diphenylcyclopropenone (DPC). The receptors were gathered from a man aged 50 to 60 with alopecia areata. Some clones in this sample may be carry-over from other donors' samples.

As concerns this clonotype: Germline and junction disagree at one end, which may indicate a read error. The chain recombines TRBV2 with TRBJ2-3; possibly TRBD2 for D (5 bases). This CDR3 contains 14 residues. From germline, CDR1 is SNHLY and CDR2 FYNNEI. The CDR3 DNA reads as TGTGCCAGCGGTGAACGAGCGGTGGTTGATACGCAGTATTTT. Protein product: CASGERAVVDTQYF.

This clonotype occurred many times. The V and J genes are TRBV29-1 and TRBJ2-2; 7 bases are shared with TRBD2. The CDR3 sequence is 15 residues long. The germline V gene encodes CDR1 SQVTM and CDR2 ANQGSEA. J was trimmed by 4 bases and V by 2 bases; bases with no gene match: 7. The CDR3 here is CSVEREGPATGELFF. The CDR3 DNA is TGCAGCGTTGAAAGGGAGGGGCCAGCCACCGGGGAGCTGTTTTTT.

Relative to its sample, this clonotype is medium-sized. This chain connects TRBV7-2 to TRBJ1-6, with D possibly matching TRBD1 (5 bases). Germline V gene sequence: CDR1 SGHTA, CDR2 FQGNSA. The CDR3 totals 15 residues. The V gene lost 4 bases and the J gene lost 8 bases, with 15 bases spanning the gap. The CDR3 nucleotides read TGTGCCAGCAGCTACGGGACTGGGGGAGATTCACCCCTCCACTTT. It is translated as CASSYGTGGDSPLHF.

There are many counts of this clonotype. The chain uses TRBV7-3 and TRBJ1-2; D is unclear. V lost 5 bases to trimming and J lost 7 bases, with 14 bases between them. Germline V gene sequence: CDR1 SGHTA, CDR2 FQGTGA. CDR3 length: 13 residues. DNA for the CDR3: TGTGCCAGCAGCCCGACCCCAGGCGGTGGCTACACCTTC. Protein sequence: CASSPTPGGGYTF.

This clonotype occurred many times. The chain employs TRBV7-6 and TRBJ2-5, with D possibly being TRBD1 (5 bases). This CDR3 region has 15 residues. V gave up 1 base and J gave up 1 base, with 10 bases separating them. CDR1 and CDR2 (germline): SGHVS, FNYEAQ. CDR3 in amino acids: CASSLDLGLQETQYF. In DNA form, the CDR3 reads TGTGCCAGCAGCTTAGATCTGGGGCTCCAAGAGACCCAGTACTTC. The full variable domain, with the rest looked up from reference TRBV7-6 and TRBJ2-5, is GAGVSQSPRYKVTKRGQDVALRCDPISGHVSLYWYRQALGQGPEFLTYFNYEAQQDKSGLPNDRFSAERPEGSISTLTIQRTEQRDSAMYRCASSLDLGLQETQYFGPGTRLLVL.

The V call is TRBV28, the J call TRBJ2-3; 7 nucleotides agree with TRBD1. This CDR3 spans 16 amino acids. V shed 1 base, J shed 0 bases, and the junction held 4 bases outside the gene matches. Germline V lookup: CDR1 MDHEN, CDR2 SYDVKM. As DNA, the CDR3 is TGTGCCAGCAGTTTATTCGAGACAGGGAGCACAGATACGCAGTATTTT. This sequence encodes CASSLFETGSTDTQYF.

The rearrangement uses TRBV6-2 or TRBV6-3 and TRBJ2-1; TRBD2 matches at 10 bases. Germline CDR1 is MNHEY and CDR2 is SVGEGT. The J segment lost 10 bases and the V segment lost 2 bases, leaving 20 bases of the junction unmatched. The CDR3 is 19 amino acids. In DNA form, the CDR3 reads TGTGCCAGCAGTTACCTGGCCGGTGCTCTAGCGGGAGTTACGTCCGAGCAGTTCTTC. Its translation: CASSYLAGALAGVTSEQFF.

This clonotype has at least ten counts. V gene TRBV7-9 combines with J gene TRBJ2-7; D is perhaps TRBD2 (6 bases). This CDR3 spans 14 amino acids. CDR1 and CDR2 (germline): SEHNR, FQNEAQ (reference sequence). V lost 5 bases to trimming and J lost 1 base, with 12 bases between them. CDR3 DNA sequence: TGTGCCAGCAGCATCCTGGGGGGATCCTACGAGCAGTACTTC. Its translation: CASSILGGSYEQYF. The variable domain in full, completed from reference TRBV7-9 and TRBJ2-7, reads DTGVSQNPRHKITKRGQNVTFRCDPISEHNRLYWYRQTLGQGPEFLTYFQNEAQLEKSRLLSDRFSAERPKGSFSTLEIQRTEQGDSAMYLCASSILGGSYEQYFGPGTRLTVT.

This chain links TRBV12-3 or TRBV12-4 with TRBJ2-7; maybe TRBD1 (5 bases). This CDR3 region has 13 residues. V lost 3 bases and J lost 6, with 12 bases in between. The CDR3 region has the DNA TGTGCCAGCAGTTTCTTGCAGGGCTCCGAGCAGTACTTC. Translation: CASSFLQGSEQYF.

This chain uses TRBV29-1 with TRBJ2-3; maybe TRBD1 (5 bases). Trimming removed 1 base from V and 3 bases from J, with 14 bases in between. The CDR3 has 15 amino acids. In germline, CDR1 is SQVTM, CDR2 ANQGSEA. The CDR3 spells CSVEGLEKGTDTQYF. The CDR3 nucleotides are TGCAGCGTTGAAGGTCTGGAAAAGGGGACAGATACGCAGTATTTT.

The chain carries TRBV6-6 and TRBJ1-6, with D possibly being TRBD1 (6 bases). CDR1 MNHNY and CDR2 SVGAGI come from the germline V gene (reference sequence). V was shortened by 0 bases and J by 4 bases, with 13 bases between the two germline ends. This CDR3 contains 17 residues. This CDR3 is CASSYSSDRLYNSPLHF. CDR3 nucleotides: TGTGCCAGCAGTTACTCGTCGGACAGACTGTATAATTCACCCCTCCACTTT.

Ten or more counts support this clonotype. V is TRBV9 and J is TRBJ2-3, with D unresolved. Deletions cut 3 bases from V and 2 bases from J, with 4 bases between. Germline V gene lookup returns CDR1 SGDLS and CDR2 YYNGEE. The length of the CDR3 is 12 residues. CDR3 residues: CASSAFTDTQYF. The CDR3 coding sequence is TGTGCCAGCAGCGCCTTCACAGATACGCAGTATTTT.

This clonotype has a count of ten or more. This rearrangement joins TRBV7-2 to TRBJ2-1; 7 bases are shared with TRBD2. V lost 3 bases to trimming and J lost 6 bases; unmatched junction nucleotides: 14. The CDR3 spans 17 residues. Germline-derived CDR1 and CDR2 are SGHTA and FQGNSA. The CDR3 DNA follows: TGTGCCAGCAGCTTTTTCGCAAGACTAGCCTCCGGCAATGAGCAGTTCTTC. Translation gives CASSFFARLASGNEQFF.

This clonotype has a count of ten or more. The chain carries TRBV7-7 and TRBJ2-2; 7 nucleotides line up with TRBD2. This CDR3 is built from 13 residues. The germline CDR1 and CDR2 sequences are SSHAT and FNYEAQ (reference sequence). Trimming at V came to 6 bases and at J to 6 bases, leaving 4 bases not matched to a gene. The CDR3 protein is CASRTGGAGELFF. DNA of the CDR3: TGTGCCAGCAGGACGGGGGGTGCCGGGGAGCTGTTTTTT.

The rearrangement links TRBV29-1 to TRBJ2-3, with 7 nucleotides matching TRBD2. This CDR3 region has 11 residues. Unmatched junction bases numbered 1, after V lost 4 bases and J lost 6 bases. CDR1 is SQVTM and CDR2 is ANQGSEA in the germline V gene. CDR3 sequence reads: CSVVLADTQYF. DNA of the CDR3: TGCAGCGTTGTACTAGCGGATACGCAGTATTTT.

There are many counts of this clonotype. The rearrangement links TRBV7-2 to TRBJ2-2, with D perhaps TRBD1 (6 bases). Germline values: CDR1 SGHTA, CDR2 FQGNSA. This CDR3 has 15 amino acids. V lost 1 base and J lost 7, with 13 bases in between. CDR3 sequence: CASSLVQGRVGELFF. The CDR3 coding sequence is TGTGCCAGCAGCTTAGTCCAGGGGCGGGTCGGGGAGCTGTTTTTT.